The clone carrying this TCR beta chain was seen once. Its antigen is undetermined. This entry is derived from a study of cytomegalovirus exposure and HLA in healthy donors. The PCR ran on 60 Vbeta and 13 Jbeta primers. Assay: immunoSEQ multiplex PCR; the TCRdb copy retains only in-frame clones and omits some. Of 80,000 or so clones listed, 70% to 80% are singletons. Study findings and constraints: The classifier reportedly diagnosed cytomegalovirus status with high specificity and sensitivity.

V shed 8 bases, J shed 9 bases, and the junction held 12 bases outside the gene matches. Germline V lookup: CDR1 LNHDA, CDR2 SQIVND (reference sequence). The CDR3 runs 14 residues. The specimen sequenced was PBMCs. V usage is TRBV19 and J usage is TRBJ2-1; 8 nucleotides agree with TRBD2. The clonotype was recovered from a middle-aged man in good health and CMV-seropositive. Here the CDR3 DNA reads TGTGCCAGTGCCAGCGGGGGCTTTTTTAGTGAGCAGTTCTTC. Translating it yields CASASGGFFSEQFF.